The TCR beta chain described here comes from a study of T cells in Graves' hyperthyroidism and ophthalmopathy. This clonotype has ten or more counts. The antigen is unknown. There were TCR beta CDR3 regions amplified from RNA transcripts. Using the HTBI primer set, a first-round RT-PCR was run on the TCR CDR3. TCRdb processed the multiplex PCR reads anew with MiXCR; each CDR3 protein has one entry. The sample shows approximately 720,000 distinct CDR3 sequences, about 19% of them seen only once. The study's findings and limits: Median prediction lead before ophthalmopathy onset was 6.5 to 7 months with the model.

CDR3 length: 15 residues. Germline CDR1 reads SGHVS; CDR2 reads FQNEAQ. V lost 1 base and J 10 bases, leaving 14 bases between the germline ends. The chain carries TRBV7-8 and TRBJ1-6; TRBD1 might be the D (5 bases). The TCR comes from a woman in her forties or fifties with Graves' hyperthyroidism that later progressed to Graves' ophthalmopathy. The sequenced material came from blood. The CDR3 reads CASSLEGLSGSPLHF. The CDR3 DNA is TGTGCCAGCAGCTTAGAGGGGTTGTCGGGGTCACCCCTCCACTTT.